This T cell receptor beta chain originates from a study of blood T cell repertoires in COVID-19. About the study: Samples representing acute and convalescent COVID-19 were sourced from the United States, Italy and Spain.

TCRdb keeps only in-frame clones here, not all; method: immunoSEQ multiplex PCR. The data show about 270,000 clones, with about 87% seen just once and about 4% held by the top ten. The J segment lost 6 bases and the V segment lost 3 bases, leaving 5 bases of the junction unmatched. Germline CDR1 and CDR2: SGHRS and YFSETQ. The CDR3 sequence is 14 residues long. Sequencing used PBMCs or T cells enriched from blood (not recorded which). V is TRBV5-1 and J is TRBJ2-2, with TRBD1 matching over 7 bases. The TCR originated in a woman younger than 45 with acute COVID-19. The CDR3 bases are TGCGCCAGCAGCTCGACAGGGTTGGCCGGGGAGCTGTTTTTT. Residues: CASSSTGLAGELFF.